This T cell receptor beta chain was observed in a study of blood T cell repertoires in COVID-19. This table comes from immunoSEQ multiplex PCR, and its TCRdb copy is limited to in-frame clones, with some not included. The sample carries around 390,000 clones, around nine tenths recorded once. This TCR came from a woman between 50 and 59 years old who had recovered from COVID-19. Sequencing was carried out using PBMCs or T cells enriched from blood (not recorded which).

CDR3 in DNA: TGTGCCTTTGGACAGGCTGGCACCGGGGAGCTGTTTTTT. This gives the protein CAFGQAGTGELFF. The chain joins TRBV28 to TRBJ2-2, with TRBD1 matching over 7 bases. V dropped 11 bases and J dropped 4; count of bases not matched to a gene: 7. The germline CDR1 and CDR2 sequences are MDHEN and SYDVKM. This CDR3 contains 13 residues.